This entry lists 2 T cell receptor beta chains sequenced from one sample in a study of OX40 agonist ivuxolimab in advanced cancers. Some clones are missing from TCRdb's copy, which holds only in-frame ones; the method was immunoSEQ multiplex PCR. The data show fewer than 70,000 clones, approximately 82% seen once. Specimen: CD4+ or CD8+ T cells sorted from blood, collected in a trial of the OX40 agonist ivuxolimab. Receptor source: an adult with an advanced solid tumor such as melanoma, head and neck, liver or kidney cancer.

In this sample, this clone turned up a few times. The chain combines TRBV19 with TRBJ2-3; the D gene is possibly TRBD1 (5 bases). Trimming stripped 6 bases from V and 2 bases from J, with 12 bases between. This CDR3 is built from 14 residues. Germline V lookup: CDR1 LNHDA, CDR2 SQIVND (reference sequence). The CDR3 protein is CASSSTEITDTQYF. The CDR3 bases are TGTGCCAGTAGCTCGACAGAGATCACAGATACGCAGTATTTT.

The chain carries TRBV4-3 and TRBJ1-1, with TRBD1 matching over 7 bases. CDR3 length: 15 amino acids. Germline CDR1 reads LGHNA; CDR2 reads YSLEER. The J segment lost 0 bases and the V segment lost 1 base, leaving 2 bases of the junction unmatched. The CDR3 loop is CASSQGQGMNTEAFF. The CDR3 bases are TGCGCCAGCAGCCAAGGACAGGGTATGAACACTGAAGCTTTCTTT.